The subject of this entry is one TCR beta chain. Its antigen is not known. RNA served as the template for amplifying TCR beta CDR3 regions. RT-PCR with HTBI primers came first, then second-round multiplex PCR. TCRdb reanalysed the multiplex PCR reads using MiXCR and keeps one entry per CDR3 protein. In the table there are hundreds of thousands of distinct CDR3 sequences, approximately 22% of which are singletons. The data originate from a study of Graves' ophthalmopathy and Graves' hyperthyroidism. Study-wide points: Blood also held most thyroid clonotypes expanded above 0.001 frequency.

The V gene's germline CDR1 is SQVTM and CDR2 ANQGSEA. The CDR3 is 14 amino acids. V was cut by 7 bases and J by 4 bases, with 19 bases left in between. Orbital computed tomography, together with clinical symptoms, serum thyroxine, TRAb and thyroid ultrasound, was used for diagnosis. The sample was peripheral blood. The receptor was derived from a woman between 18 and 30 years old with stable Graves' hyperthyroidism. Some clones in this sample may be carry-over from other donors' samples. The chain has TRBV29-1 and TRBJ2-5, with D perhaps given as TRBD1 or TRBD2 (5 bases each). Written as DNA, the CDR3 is TGCAGCGCCGAGGGGACCGCGGTAGGAGAGACCCAGTACTTC. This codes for CSAEGTAVGETQYF.